This entry lists 12 T cell receptor beta chains sequenced from one sample in a study of blood T cell repertoires in COVID-19. Assay used: immunoSEQ multiplex PCR; TCRdb lists only in-frame clones, some missing. The sample holds some 170,000 clones, roughly nine tenths seen once. Sequencing was performed on peripheral blood. The receptors were sampled from a man between 60 and 75 years old with active or convalescent COVID-19.

This chain uses TRBV23-1 with TRBJ2-7; D is perhaps TRBD1 (6 bases). TRBV23-1 is sorted into the ORF group, with uncertain function. The V gene lost 1 base and the J gene lost 7 bases, with 26 bases spanning the gap. There are 18 residues in the CDR3. This chain's CDR3 is CASSQYLVCDRTTSEQYF. CDR3 sequence (DNA): TGCGCCAGCAGTCAATATTTGGTTTGCGACAGGACGACTTCGGAGCAGTACTTC.

The V gene is TRBV2, the J gene TRBJ1-5; no firm D call. V was pared by 7 bases and J by 0 bases, with 10 bases between. The CDR3 runs 14 residues. CDR1 and CDR2 (germline): SNHLY, FYNNEI. Written as DNA, the CDR3 is TGTGCCAGCAAAGGAGCGAATAGCAATCAGCCCCAGCATTTT. Amino acid sequence: CASKGANSNQPQHF.

On this clone itself: Other DNA sequences from this sample encode an identical CDR3 as well. The V gene is TRBV2, the J gene TRBJ1-1; TRBD1 agrees at 11 bases. CDR3 length: 14 amino acids. The J segment lost 3 bases and the V segment lost 6 bases, leaving 3 bases of the junction unmatched. The V gene's germline CDR1 is SNHLY and CDR2 FYNNEI. The CDR3 DNA follows: TGTGCCAGCAGCGGACAGGGGGCGGACACTGAAGCTTTCTTT. Translated, it gives CASSGQGADTEAFF.

The J gene is TRBJ2-1, the V gene TRBV13, with 9 bases aligning to TRBD2. The CDR3 is made up of 16 amino acids. The V and J ends lost 5 bases and 7 bases, in that order; junction bases with no gene match: 12. CDR1 and CDR2 (germline): PRHDT, FYEKMQ (reference sequence). The CDR3 DNA is TGTGCCAGCAGCCCAGACGGGCGGGGGGGCCTGAATGAGCAGTTCTTC. Protein product: CASSPDGRGGLNEQFF.

The rearrangement links TRBV20-1 to TRBJ2-3; 7 bases map to TRBD2. From germline, CDR1 is DFQATT and CDR2 SNEGSKA (reference sequence). V lost 3 bases to trimming and J lost 4 bases; unmatched junction nucleotides: 10. The CDR3 is 15 amino acids. The CDR3 protein is CSASIREEYSDTQYF. The CDR3 bases are TGCAGTGCTAGTATACGGGAGGAATATTCAGATACGCAGTATTTT.

This clone has more than one count but fewer than ten. The genes are TRBV18 and TRBJ1-1, with 8 bases aligning to TRBD1. This CDR3 spans 15 amino acids. V lost 1 base and J lost 0; bases outside the gene matches: 1. From germline, CDR1 is KGHSH and CDR2 LQKENI. The CDR3 is CASSPLGQVNTEAFF. In DNA, the CDR3 is TGTGCCAGCTCACCACTGGGACAGGTGAACACTGAAGCTTTCTTT.

The chain is built from TRBV5-1 and TRBJ1-2; 9 nucleotides align to TRBD1. The CDR3 is made up of 17 amino acids. J was trimmed by 6 bases and V by 7 bases; bases with no gene match: 19. Germline assignment: CDR1 SGHRS and CDR2 YFSETQ. The CDR3 is CASELKPLGQGNDGYTF. CDR3 in DNA: TGCGCCAGCGAGCTGAAACCCTTGGGACAGGGCAACGATGGCTACACCTTC.

The CDR3 is CASSLEAGELYEQYF. DNA for the CDR3: TGTGCCAGCAGCTTAGAGGCAGGGGAGCTTTACGAGCAGTACTTC. The V gene is TRBV7-9, the J gene TRBJ2-7; TRBD1 is a possible D gene (6 bases). This CDR3 is built from 15 residues. Trimming took off 1 base at V and 4 bases at J, with 14 bases between the two ends. Germline CDR1 and CDR2: SEHNR and FQNEAQ (reference sequence). Combining the CDR3 with reference TRBV7-9 and TRBJ2-7 gives the whole variable domain DTGVSQNPRHKITKRGQNVTFRCDPISEHNRLYWYRQTLGQGPEFLTYFQNEAQLEKSRLLSDRFSAERPKGSFSTLEIQRTEQGDSAMYLCASSLEAGELYEQYFGPGTRLTVT.

The chain employs TRBV10-1 and TRBJ2-7; 8 bases map to TRBD2. The V segment lost 3 bases and the J segment 3 bases; nucleotides outside the gene matches: 4. Germline V gene lookup returns CDR1 WNHNN and CDR2 SYGVQD (reference sequence). The CDR3 is made up of 14 amino acids. In DNA, the CDR3 is TGCGCCAGCAGTGAAAGGACTAGCTTCTACGAGCAGTACTTC. Translating it yields CASSERTSFYEQYF.

The chain combines TRBV9 with TRBJ1-5, with TRBD1 as a possible D gene (5 bases). The CDR3 contains 14 residues. Germline CDR1 SGDLS, CDR2 YYNGEE. Trimming took off 0 bases at V and 2 bases at J, with 6 bases between the two ends. CDR3 nucleotides: TGTGCCAGCAGCGTAGGGGGCGGCAATCAGCCCCAGCATTTT. This sequence encodes CASSVGGGNQPQHF.

This chain connects TRBV10-3 to TRBJ2-1, with D uncertain. The length of the CDR3 is 11 residues. CDR1 is ENHRY, CDR2 SYGVKD, per germline. The ends were cut back, 2 bases at V and 10 bases at J, with 6 bases in the middle. The CDR3, as DNA: TGTGCCATCAGTGAGCTCCGGGAGCAGTTCTTC. Protein product: CAISELREQFF.

The chain combines TRBV6-1 with TRBJ2-2; no reliable D call. Trimming took off 2 bases at V and 4 bases at J, with 8 bases between the two ends. CDR1 and CDR2 from the germline V gene are MNHNS and SASEGT. The CDR3 has 14 residues. For the CDR3, the DNA is TGTGCCAGCAGTGAAATCCTGGCCACCGGGGAGCTGTTTTTT. This gives the protein CASSEILATGELFF.